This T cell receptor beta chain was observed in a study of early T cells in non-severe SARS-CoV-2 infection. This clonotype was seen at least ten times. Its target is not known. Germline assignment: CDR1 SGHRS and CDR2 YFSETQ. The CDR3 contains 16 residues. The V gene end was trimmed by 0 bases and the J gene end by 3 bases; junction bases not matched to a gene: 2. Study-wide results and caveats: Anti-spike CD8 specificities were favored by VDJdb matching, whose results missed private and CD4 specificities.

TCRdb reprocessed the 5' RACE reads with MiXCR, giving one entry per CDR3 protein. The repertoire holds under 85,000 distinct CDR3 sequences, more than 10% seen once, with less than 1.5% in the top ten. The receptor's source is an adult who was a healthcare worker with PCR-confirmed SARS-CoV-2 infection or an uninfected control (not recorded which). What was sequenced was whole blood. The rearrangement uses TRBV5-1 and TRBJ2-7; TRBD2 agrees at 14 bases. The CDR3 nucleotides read TGCGCCAGCAGCTTGGAGGGACTAGCGGGAGTCTACGAGCAGTACTTC. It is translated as CASSLEGLAGVYEQYF.